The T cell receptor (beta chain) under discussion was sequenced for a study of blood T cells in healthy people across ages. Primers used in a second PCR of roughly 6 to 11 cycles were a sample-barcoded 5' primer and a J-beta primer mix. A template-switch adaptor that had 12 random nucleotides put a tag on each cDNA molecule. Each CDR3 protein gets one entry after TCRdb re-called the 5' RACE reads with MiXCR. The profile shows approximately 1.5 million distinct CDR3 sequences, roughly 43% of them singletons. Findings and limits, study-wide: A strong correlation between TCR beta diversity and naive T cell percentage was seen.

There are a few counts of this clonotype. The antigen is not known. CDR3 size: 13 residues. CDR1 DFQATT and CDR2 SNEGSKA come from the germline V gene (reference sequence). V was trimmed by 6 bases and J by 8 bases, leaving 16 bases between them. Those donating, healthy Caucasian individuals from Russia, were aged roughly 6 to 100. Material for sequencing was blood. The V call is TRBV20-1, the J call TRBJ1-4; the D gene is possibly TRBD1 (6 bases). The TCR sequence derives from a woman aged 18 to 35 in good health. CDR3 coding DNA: TGCAGTGCCAGGACAGCCCTAGGGGAAAAACTGTTTTTT. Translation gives CSARTALGEKLFF.